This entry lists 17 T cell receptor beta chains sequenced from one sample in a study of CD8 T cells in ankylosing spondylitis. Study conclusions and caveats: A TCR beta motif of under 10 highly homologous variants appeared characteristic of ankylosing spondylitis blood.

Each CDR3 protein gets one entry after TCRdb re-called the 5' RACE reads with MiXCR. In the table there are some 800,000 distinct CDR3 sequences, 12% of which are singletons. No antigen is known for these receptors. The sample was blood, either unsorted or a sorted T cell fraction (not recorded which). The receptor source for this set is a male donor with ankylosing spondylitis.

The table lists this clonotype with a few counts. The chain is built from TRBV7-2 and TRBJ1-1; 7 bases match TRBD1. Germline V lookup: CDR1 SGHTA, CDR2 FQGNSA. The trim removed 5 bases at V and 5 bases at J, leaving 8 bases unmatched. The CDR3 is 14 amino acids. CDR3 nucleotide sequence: TGTGCCAGCAGCCCCCACAGGGGTCTTACTGAAGCTTTCTTT. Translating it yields CASSPHRGLTEAFF.

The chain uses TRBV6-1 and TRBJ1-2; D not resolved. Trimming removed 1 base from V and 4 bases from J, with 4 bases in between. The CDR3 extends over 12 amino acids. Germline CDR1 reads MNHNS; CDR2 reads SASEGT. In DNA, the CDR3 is TGTGCCAGCAGTGAAGTCTTCTATGGCTACACCTTC. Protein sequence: CASSEVFYGYTF.

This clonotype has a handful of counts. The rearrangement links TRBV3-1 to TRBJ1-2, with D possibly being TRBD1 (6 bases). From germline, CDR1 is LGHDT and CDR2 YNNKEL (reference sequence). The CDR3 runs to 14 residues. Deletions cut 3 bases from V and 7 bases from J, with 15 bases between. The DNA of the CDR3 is TGTGCCAGCAGCCAGAGACAGGACCTTAGTGGCTACACCTTC. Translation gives CASSQRQDLSGYTF.

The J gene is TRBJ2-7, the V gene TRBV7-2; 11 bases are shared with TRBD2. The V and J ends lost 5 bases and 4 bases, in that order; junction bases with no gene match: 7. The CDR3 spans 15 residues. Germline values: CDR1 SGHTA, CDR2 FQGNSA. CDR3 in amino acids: CASSLLAGGVYEQYF. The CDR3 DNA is TGTGCCAGCAGCCTTCTAGCGGGAGGTGTATACGAGCAGTACTTC.

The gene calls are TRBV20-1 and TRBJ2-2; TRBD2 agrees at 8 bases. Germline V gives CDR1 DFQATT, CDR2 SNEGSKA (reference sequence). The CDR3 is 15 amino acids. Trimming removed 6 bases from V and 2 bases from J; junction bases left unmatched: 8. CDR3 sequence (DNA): TGCAGTGCGAGACAACTAGCGGATAACACCGGGGAGCTGTTTTTT. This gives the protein CSARQLADNTGELFF.

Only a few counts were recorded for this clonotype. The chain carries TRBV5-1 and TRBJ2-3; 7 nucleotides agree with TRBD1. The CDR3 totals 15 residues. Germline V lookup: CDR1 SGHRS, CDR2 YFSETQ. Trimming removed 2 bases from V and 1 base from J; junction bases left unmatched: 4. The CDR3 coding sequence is TGCGCCAGCAGCTTCCAGACAGGGCGCACAGATACGCAGTATTTT. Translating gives CASSFQTGRTDTQYF.

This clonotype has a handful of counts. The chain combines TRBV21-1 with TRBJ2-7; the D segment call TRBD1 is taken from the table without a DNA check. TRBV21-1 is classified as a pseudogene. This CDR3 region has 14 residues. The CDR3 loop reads CASPGYREVYEQYF. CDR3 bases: TGTGCCAGCCCAGGGTACAGGGAAGTCTACGAGCAGTACTTC.

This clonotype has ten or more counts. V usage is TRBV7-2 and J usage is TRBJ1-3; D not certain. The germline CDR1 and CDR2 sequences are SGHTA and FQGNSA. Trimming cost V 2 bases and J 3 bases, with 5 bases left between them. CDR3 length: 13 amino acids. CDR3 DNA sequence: TGTGCCAGCAGCTTACCGGGTGGAAACACCATATATTTT. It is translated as CASSLPGGNTIYF.

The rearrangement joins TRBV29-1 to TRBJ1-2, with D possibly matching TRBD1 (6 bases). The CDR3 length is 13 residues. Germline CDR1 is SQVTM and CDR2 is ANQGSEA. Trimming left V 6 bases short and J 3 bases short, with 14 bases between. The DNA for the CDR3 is TGCAGCGTGGCACAGGGCGGGGACTATGGCTACACCTTC. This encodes CSVAQGGDYGYTF.

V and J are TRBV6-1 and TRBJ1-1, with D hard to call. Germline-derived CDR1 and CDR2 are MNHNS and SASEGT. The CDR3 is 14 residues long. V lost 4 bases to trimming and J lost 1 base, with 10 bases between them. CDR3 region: CASSGAEENTEAFF. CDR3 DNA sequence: TGTGCCAGCAGTGGTGCGGAGGAGAACACTGAAGCTTTCTTT.

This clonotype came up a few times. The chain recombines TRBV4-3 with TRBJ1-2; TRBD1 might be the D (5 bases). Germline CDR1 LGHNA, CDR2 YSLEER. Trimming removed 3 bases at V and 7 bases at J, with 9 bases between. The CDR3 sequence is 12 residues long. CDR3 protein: CASSHAGLGYTF. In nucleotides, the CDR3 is TGCGCCAGCAGCCATGCAGGGCTTGGCTACACCTTC.

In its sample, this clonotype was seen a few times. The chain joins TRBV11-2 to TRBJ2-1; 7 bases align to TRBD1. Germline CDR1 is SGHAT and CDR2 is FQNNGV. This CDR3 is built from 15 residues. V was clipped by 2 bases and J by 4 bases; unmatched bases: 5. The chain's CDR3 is CASSLQGTVYNEQFF. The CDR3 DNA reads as TGTGCCAGCAGCTTACAGGGGACAGTTTACAATGAGCAGTTCTTC. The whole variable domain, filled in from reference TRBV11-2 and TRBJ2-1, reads EAGVAQSPRYKIIEKRQSVAFWCNPISGHATLYWYQQILGQGPKLLIQFQNNGVVDDSQLPKDRFSAERLKGVDSTLKIQPAKLEDSAVYLCASSLQGTVYNEQFFGPGTRLTVL.

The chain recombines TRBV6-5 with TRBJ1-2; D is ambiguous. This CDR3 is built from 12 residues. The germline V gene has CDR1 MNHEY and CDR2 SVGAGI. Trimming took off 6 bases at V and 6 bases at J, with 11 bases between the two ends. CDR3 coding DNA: TGTGCCAGCAGCCGTACACGGGATGGCTACACCTTC. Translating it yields CASSRTRDGYTF.

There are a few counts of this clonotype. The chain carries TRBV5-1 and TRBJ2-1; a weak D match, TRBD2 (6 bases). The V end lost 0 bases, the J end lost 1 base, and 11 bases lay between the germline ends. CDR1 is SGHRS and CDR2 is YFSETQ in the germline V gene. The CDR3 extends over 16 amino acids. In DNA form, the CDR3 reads TGCGCCAGCAGCTTGGCGATCGGGGGATCCTACAATGAGCAGTTCTTC. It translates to CASSLAIGGSYNEQFF.

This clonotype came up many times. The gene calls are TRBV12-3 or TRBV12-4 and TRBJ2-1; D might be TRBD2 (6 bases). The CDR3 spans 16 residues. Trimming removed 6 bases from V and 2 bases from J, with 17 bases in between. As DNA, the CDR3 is TGTGCCAGCAGCCCCAATCTGGGGGGAACCTACAATGAGCAGTTCTTC. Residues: CASSPNLGGTYNEQFF.

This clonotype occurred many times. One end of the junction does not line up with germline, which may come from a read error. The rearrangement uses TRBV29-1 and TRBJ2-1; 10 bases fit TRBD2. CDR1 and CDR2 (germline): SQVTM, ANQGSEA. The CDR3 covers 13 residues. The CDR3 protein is CSVEPLAGVLPVF. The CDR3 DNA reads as TGCAGCGTTGAGCCTCTAGCGGGAGTTCTTCCGGTCTTC.

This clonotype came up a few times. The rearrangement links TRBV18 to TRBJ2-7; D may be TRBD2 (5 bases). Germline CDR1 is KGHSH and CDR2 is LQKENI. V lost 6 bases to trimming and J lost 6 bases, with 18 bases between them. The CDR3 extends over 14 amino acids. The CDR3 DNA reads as TGTGCCAGCTCTCCTCCCGACCTAGCTCCCGAGCAGTACTTC. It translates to CASSPPDLAPEQYF.